Below, 22 T cell receptor beta chains from the same sample are listed, as sequenced in a study of graft-versus-host responses after intestinal transplantation. Profiling relied on immunoSEQ multiplex PCR, and the TCRdb table lists in-frame clones only, not all of them. The data show 80,000 or so clones, with approximately 92% seen just once and 0.55% to 0.75% held by the top ten. This specimen was PBMCs, taken 98 days after intestinal transplantation. The source is a human patient who received an intestinal transplant, so some T cells may come from the graft donor.

The rearrangement links TRBV7-3 to TRBJ2-1, with 15 bases aligning to TRBD2. The germline gives CDR1 SGHTA, CDR2 FQGTGA. J gave up 6 bases and V 1 base, and 7 bases lay outside the gene matches. This CDR3 comprises 18 residues. Here the CDR3 reads CASSLRVGLAGGPNEQFF. In nucleotides, the CDR3 is TGTGCCAGCAGCTTAAGAGTTGGACTAGCGGGAGGGCCCAATGAGCAGTTCTTC. The whole variable domain, remainder taken from reference TRBV7-3 and TRBJ2-1, is GAGVSQTPSNKVTEKGKYVELRCDPISGHTALYWYRQSLGQGPEFLIYFQGTGAADDSGLPNDRFFAVRPEGSVSTLKIQRTERGDSAVYLCASSLRVGLAGGPNEQFFGPGTRLTVL.

The chain is built from TRBV7-9 and TRBJ2-7, with unresolved D. Trimming took off 2 bases at V and 3 bases at J, with 8 bases between the two ends. Germline V lookup: CDR1 SEHNR, CDR2 FQNEAQ (reference sequence). CDR3 length: 13 amino acids. CDR3 protein: CASSLILDYEQYF. The CDR3 region has the DNA TGTGCCAGCAGCTTAATATTGGACTACGAGCAGTACTTC.

This clone appeared once. The chain recombines TRBV10-1 with TRBJ2-7; 7 bases fit TRBD1. The CDR3 totals 13 residues. J was trimmed by 2 bases and V by 6 bases; bases with no gene match: 4. Germline V gives CDR1 WNHNN, CDR2 SYGVQD (reference sequence). The CDR3 region is CASSGDSTYEQYF. CDR3 DNA sequence: TGCGCCAGCAGCGGGGACAGCACCTACGAGCAGTACTTC.

This clone was counted a single time. J is TRBJ2-1 and V is TRBV18, with 12 bases that match TRBD2. This CDR3 contains 20 residues. The germline V gene has CDR1 KGHSH and CDR2 LQKENI. Trimming took 4 bases from V and 0 from J; bases not matched to a gene: 13. CDR3 coding DNA: TGTGCCAGCTCACTACTGAAGACTAGCGGGAGCATCAGCTCCTACAATGAGCAGTTCTTC. This translates into CASSLLKTSGSISSYNEQFF.

The chain combines TRBV5-1 with TRBJ2-7; 7 bases are a match to TRBD1. Germline V CDR1 and CDR2: SGHRS, YFSETQ. The junction had 6 bases not matched to a gene; V was cut back by 2 bases and J by 1 base. This CDR3 is built from 15 residues. The DNA for the CDR3 is TGCGCCAGCAGCTTCGTACAGGGGTCTTCCTACGAGCAGTACTTC. Translation: CASSFVQGSSYEQYF.

This rearrangement joins TRBV4-1 to TRBJ1-3; D not resolved. V was trimmed by 3 bases and J by 3 bases, leaving 9 bases between them. Germline CDR1 is MGHRA and CDR2 is YSYEKL. This CDR3 region has 14 residues. CDR3 residues: CASSHVPYGNTIYF. The CDR3 DNA sequence: TGCGCCAGCAGCCATGTGCCTTATGGAAACACCATATATTTT.

V gene TRBV4-1 combines with J gene TRBJ2-1; 10 bases map to TRBD2. V gave up 0 bases and J gave up 9 bases; unmatched junction bases: 5. Germline V gives CDR1 MGHRA, CDR2 YSYEKL. This CDR3 comprises 15 residues. DNA of the CDR3: TGCGCCAGCAGCCAAGAACGAGCGGGAGGGGGTGAGCAGTTCTTC. Protein product: CASSQERAGGGEQFF.

The chain joins TRBV6-5 to TRBJ2-7, with 13 bases identical to TRBD2. With V trimmed by 5 bases and J by 6 bases, 7 bases remained unmatched. Germline V gene lookup returns CDR1 MNHEY and CDR2 SVGAGI. This CDR3 spans 15 amino acids. This chain's CDR3 is CASSKLAGGPREQYF. As DNA, the CDR3 is TGTGCCAGCAGTAAACTAGCGGGGGGGCCGCGCGAGCAGTACTTC.

The chain couples TRBV29-1 to TRBJ2-2, with D unresolved. This CDR3 has 12 residues. Trimming removed 4 bases from V and 7 bases from J, with 10 bases in between. Germline CDR1 reads SQVTM; CDR2 reads ANQGSEA. The CDR3 nucleotides are TGCAGCGTTGCCGCGGACGACGGGGAGCTGTTTTTT. Protein sequence: CSVAADDGELFF.

A note on this clone: The identical CDR3 is also encoded by other nucleotide sequences in the sample. The rearrangement links TRBV5-5 to TRBJ1-2; TRBD1 might be the D (5 bases). The CDR3 extends over 13 amino acids. CDR1 is SGHKS, CDR2 YYEKEE, per germline (reference sequence). V shed 1 base and J shed 10 bases, with 14 bases lying between them. CDR3 protein: CASSLKGGGDYTF. The CDR3 DNA reads as TGTGCCAGCAGCTTGAAGGGTGGGGGTGACTACACCTTC.

The genes are TRBV9 and TRBJ1-2; a weak D match, TRBD1 (5 bases). This CDR3 spans 18 amino acids. V lost 4 bases to trimming and J lost 4 bases, with 26 bases between them. Germline V gene data show CDR1 as SGDLS and CDR2 as YYNGEE. CDR3 in amino acids: CASSPPIGGKGTGYGYTF. As DNA, the CDR3 is TGTGCCAGCAGCCCCCCAATTGGTGGGAAAGGGACGGGCTATGGCTACACCTTC.

The CDR3 sequence: CASDRGGNYGYTF. The CDR3 bases are TGTGCCAGCGACAGGGGGGGGAACTATGGCTACACCTTC. The rearrangement links TRBV6-1 to TRBJ1-2; TRBD1 matches at 9 bases. Germline lookup yields CDR1 MNHNS and CDR2 SASEGT. The CDR3 sequence is 13 residues long. V lost 8 bases, J lost 2 bases, and 3 bases stayed unmatched.

This clone was detected a few times. This CDR3 is CASSTEVAYEQYF. DNA for the CDR3: TGTGCCAGTAGTACAGAGGTCGCCTACGAGCAGTACTTC. The gene calls are TRBV19 and TRBJ2-7; D is ambiguous. Trimming took 4 bases from V and 2 from J, leaving 9 bases between them. The germline gives CDR1 LNHDA, CDR2 SQIVND (reference sequence). The CDR3 is made up of 13 amino acids.

This clone was picked up one time. The chain combines TRBV27 with TRBJ2-2; 10 nucleotides line up with TRBD2. The CDR3 spans 12 residues. V shed 11 bases, J shed 8 bases, and the junction held 5 bases outside the gene matches. Germline CDR1 is MNHEY and CDR2 is SMNVEV (reference sequence). The CDR3 loop reads CAVRTSGGELFF. The DNA of the CDR3 is TGTGCCGTACGGACTAGCGGTGGGGAGCTGTTTTTT.

The chain has TRBV28 and TRBJ2-1; 9 bases are a match to TRBD2. CDR1 is MDHEN, CDR2 SYDVKM, per germline. V shed 4 bases and J 6 bases; nucleotides not matched to a gene: 10. This CDR3 is built from 16 residues. The CDR3 DNA follows: TGTGCCAGCAGTTCCCCGGCAGCGGGAGGCGGCAATGAGCAGTTCTTC. This gives the protein CASSSPAAGGGNEQFF.

The V and J genes are TRBV6-5 and TRBJ1-5, with 9 bases identical to TRBD1. With V trimmed by 6 bases and J by 0 bases, 3 bases remained unmatched. The CDR3 runs to 15 residues. Germline assignment: CDR1 MNHEY and CDR2 SVGAGI. CDR3 sequence (DNA): TGTGCCAGCAGCCCGACAGGGGGTAGCAATCAGCCCCAGCATTTT. Encoded protein: CASSPTGGSNQPQHF.

This chain uses TRBV5-1 with TRBJ2-1; 9 nucleotides match TRBD1. With V trimmed by 1 base and J by 4 bases, 6 bases remained unmatched. Germline V gene lookup returns CDR1 SGHRS and CDR2 YFSETQ. The CDR3 totals 16 residues. As DNA, the CDR3 is TGCGCCAGCAGCTTGCCAGCGGGACAGGGATACAATGAGCAGTTCTTC. Translated: CASSLPAGQGYNEQFF.

This chain links TRBV2 with TRBJ2-2; the match to TRBD1 covers 8 bases. V lost 3 bases and J lost 4; bases outside the gene matches: 7. Per the germline V gene, CDR1 is SNHLY and CDR2 is FYNNEI. This CDR3 spans 16 amino acids. The CDR3 nucleotides are TGTGCCAGCAGTGATTGGGGCAGGGGGCCCACCGGGGAGCTGTTTTTT. Its translation: CASSDWGRGPTGELFF.

The chain joins TRBV7-9 to TRBJ2-7; 11 bases line up with TRBD1. Germline assignment: CDR1 SEHNR and CDR2 FQNEAQ (reference sequence). CDR3 length: 16 residues. Losses at the gene ends were 2 bases for V and 7 bases for J; bases not matched to a gene: 10. The CDR3 spells CASSLMPGTGGGEQYF. DNA for the CDR3: TGTGCCAGCAGCTTAATGCCCGGGACAGGGGGGGGAGAGCAGTACTTC.

This chain uses TRBV7-9 with TRBJ2-2, with no clear D. The V end was cut by 3 bases, the J end by 4 bases, with 9 bases between. In germline, CDR1 is SEHNR, CDR2 FQNEAQ (reference sequence). The CDR3 runs to 14 residues. The CDR3 protein is CASSFFIGTGELFF. The CDR3 bases are TGTGCCAGCAGCTTCTTCATCGGCACCGGGGAGCTGTTTTTT.

The V gene is TRBV5-6, the J gene TRBJ1-5; D uncertain. The CDR3 length is 17 residues. Germline CDR1 SGHDT, CDR2 YYEEEE. Trimming removed 2 bases at V and 3 bases at J, with 18 bases between. DNA of the CDR3: TGTGCCAGCAGCTTCTCTACTGAGTCCTACTACAATCAGCCCCAGCATTTT. Its translation: CASSFSTESYYNQPQHF.

V gene TRBV5-4 combines with J gene TRBJ2-7; D uncertain. CDR1 and CDR2 from the germline V gene are SGHNT and YYREEE (reference sequence). V shed 1 base and J shed 0 bases, with 8 bases lying between them. The CDR3 runs to 14 residues. CDR3 coding DNA: TGTGCCAGCAGCTTGCAAGGAAACTCCTACGAGCAGTACTTC. Protein: CASSLQGNSYEQYF.